This T cell receptor (beta chain) was identified in a study of blood T cell repertoires in COVID-19. Only in-frame clones appear in the TCRdb table, and some are missing; sequencing was by immunoSEQ multiplex PCR. The sample includes about 170,000 clones, 65% to 85% of them seen just once. There are 19 residues in the CDR3. The germline V gene encodes CDR1 SGHDT and CDR2 YYEEEE. V lost 4 bases to trimming and J lost 7 bases; unmatched junction nucleotides: 19. The specimen was PBMCs or T cells enriched from blood (not recorded which). The V call is TRBV5-6, the J call TRBJ1-6, with TRBD1 matching 8 bases. This receptor was identified in a woman between 45 and 65 years old in a cohort exposed to, infected with or recovered from COVID-19 (not recorded which). CDR3 bases: TGTGCCAGCAGCGACAGCAGGGGGCTAAGGATGAAACGGAATTCACCCCTCCACTTT. Translating gives CASSDSRGLRMKRNSPLHF.